This T cell receptor (beta chain) was sequenced in a study of blood T cell repertoires in COVID-19. V was pared by 4 bases and J by 3 bases, with 13 bases between. The CDR3 is 14 amino acids. CDR1 and CDR2 (germline): MDHEN, SYDVKM. Assay used: immunoSEQ multiplex PCR; TCRdb lists only in-frame clones, some missing. The data hold approximately 91,000 clones, with over 70% observed a single time. The source material was peripheral blood. The clonotype was recovered from a man in his sixties or seventies with acute or convalescent COVID-19. This chain joins TRBV28 and TRBJ2-7; D perhaps matches TRBD2 (5 bases). The CDR3 protein is CASSSLERDYEQYF. CDR3 nucleotides: TGTGCCAGCAGTTCCCTAGAGAGGGACTACGAGCAGTACTTC.